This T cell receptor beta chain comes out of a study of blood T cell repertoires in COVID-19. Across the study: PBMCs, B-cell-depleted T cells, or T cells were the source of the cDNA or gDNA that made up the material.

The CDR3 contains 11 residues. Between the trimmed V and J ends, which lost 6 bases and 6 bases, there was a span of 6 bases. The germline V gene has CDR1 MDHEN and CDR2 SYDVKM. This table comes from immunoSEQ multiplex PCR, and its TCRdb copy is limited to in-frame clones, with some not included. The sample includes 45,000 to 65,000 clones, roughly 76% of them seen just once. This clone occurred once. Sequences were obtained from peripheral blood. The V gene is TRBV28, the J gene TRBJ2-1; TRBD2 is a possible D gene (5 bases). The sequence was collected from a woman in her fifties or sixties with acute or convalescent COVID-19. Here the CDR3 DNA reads TGTGCCAGCAGGGGGAGCAATGAGCAGTTCTTC. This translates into CASRGSNEQFF. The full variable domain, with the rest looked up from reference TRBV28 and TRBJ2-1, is DVKVTQSSRYLVKRTGEKVFLECVQDMDHENMFWYRQDPGLGLRLIYFSYDVKMKEKGDIPEGYSVSREKKERFSLILESASTNQTSMYLCASRGSNEQFFGPGTRLTVL.